Each of the 14 T cell receptor beta chains below was sequenced from the same sample in a study of cytomegalovirus exposure and HLA in healthy donors. Sequencing was performed with immunoSEQ multiplex PCR; in TCRdb, only in-frame clones are kept and a portion is missing. The data show under 200,000 clones, around nine tenths seen once. The sequenced sample was PBMCs. Receptor source: a woman aged 18-29 years in good health and CMV-seronegative.

The rearrangement links TRBV6-1 to TRBJ2-6; 12 nucleotides align to TRBD2. Germline loops: CDR1 MNHNS, CDR2 SASEGT. This CDR3 is 18 amino acids long. V trimming: 3 bases; J trimming: 2 bases; junction bases outside the gene matches: 5. The CDR3 spells CASSDPSSGRAGANVLTF. The DNA for the CDR3 is TGTGCCAGCAGTGACCCTTCTAGCGGGAGGGCTGGGGCCAACGTCCTGACTTTC.

As to this clone: Other DNA sequences in the sample encode the same CDR3. The chain has TRBV4-3 and TRBJ2-3, with 9 nucleotides matching TRBD2. The CDR3 contains 16 residues. The ends lost 1 base at V and 0 bases at J; junction bases unmatched: 2. Germline CDR1 reads LGHNA; CDR2 reads YSLEER. The CDR3 DNA is TGCGCCAGCAGCCAAGGTACTAGCGGGAGCACAGATACGCAGTATTTT. This translates into CASSQGTSGSTDTQYF.

The J gene is TRBJ2-7, the V gene TRBV19; 7 bases agree with TRBD1. The CDR3 sequence is 15 residues long. Trimming removed 1 base from V and 5 bases from J; junction bases left unmatched: 8. Germline CDR1 reads LNHDA; CDR2 reads SQIVND (reference sequence). CDR3 in amino acids: CASSIGKGAKNEQYF. The CDR3 DNA reads as TGTGCCAGTAGTATAGGTAAGGGGGCCAAGAACGAGCAGTACTTC.

The chain has TRBV5-1 and TRBJ1-1; 7 bases line up with TRBD1. V lost 5 bases, J lost 5 bases, and 15 bases stayed unmatched. The CDR3 length is 16 residues. Germline CDR1 SGHRS, CDR2 YFSETQ. CDR3 in DNA: TGCGCCAGCAGTTCTGACAGGGCGGTAGACGGGACTGAAGCTTTCTTT. Encoded protein: CASSSDRAVDGTEAFF.

The gene calls are TRBV10-3 and TRBJ2-1, with D perhaps TRBD2 (5 bases). The germline V and J ends were trimmed by 7 bases and 8 bases, with 18 bases remaining between them. CDR1 and CDR2 (germline): ENHRY, SYGVKD. This CDR3 has 14 amino acids. The CDR3 bases are TGTGCCATCACAGAGACATTCCTCGGGGATGAGCAGTTCTTC. It encodes CAITETFLGDEQFF.

This chain uses TRBV29-1 with TRBJ1-2; D is uncertain. The CDR3 contains 12 residues. Germline V gives CDR1 SQVTM, CDR2 ANQGSEA. Trimming removed 6 bases at V and 8 bases at J, with 16 bases between. Written as DNA, the CDR3 is TGCAGCGTCGAAAGCTGGGCGCAGGGCTACACCTTC. Its protein product is CSVESWAQGYTF. The full variable domain, its missing parts supplied by reference TRBV29-1 and TRBJ1-2, is SAVISQKPSRDICQRGTSLTIQCQVDSQVTMMFWYRQQPGQSLTLIATANQGSEATYESGFVIDKFPISRPNLTFSTLTVSNMSPEDSSIYLCSVESWAQGYTFGSGTRLTVV.

The chain uses TRBV7-2 and TRBJ2-5; 9 bases align to TRBD2. The germline V gene encodes CDR1 SGHTA and CDR2 FQGNSA. Losses at the gene ends were 0 bases for V and 5 bases for J; bases not matched to a gene: 4. The CDR3 consists of 15 residues. The CDR3 DNA is TGTGCCAGCAGCTTAGCTAGCGGGAGACCTGAGACCCAGTACTTC. This sequence encodes CASSLASGRPETQYF.

The rearrangement links TRBV18 to TRBJ1-2, with TRBD1 identical over 7 bases. Germline loops: CDR1 KGHSH, CDR2 LQKENI. V trimming: 3 bases; J trimming: 4 bases; junction bases outside the gene matches: 2. The CDR3 totals 13 residues. The CDR3 coding sequence is TGTGCCAGCTCACCGGACAGGCTCTATGGCTACACCTTC. Protein product: CASSPDRLYGYTF.

The chain has TRBV7-9 and TRBJ1-2, with D unclear. This CDR3 has 14 amino acids. The germline V gene has CDR1 SEHNR and CDR2 FQNEAQ (reference sequence). Trimming took 4 bases from V and 0 from J, leaving 9 bases between them. Written as DNA, the CDR3 is TGTGCCAGCAGCTCCCCGCAGTCTAACTATGGCTACACCTTC. Amino acid sequence: CASSSPQSNYGYTF. The full variable domain, its missing parts supplied by reference TRBV7-9 and TRBJ1-2, is DTGVSQNPRHKITKRGQNVTFRCDPISEHNRLYWYRQTLGQGPEFLTYFQNEAQLEKSRLLSDRFSAERPKGSFSTLEIQRTEQGDSAMYLCASSSPQSNYGYTFGSGTRLTVV.

Written as DNA, the CDR3 is TGCGCCAGCAGCCAAGATCAGGGGGTGACCGCCTACGAGCAGTACTTC. As protein: CASSQDQGVTAYEQYF. The chain links TRBV4-3 to TRBJ2-7; 7 positions match TRBD1. The CDR3 sequence is 16 residues long. Germline V gene data show CDR1 as LGHNA and CDR2 as YSLEER. With 0 bases clipped from V and 2 bases from J, the junction kept 7 bases outside the gene matches.

V is TRBV4-3 and J is TRBJ2-7, with TRBD1 as a possible D gene (6 bases). Trimming took 1 base from V and 1 from J, leaving 11 bases between them. The germline V gene has CDR1 LGHNA and CDR2 YSLEER. The CDR3 loop spans 15 amino acids. CDR3 in amino acids: CASSQAETGSYEQYF. The CDR3, as DNA: TGCGCCAGCAGCCAAGCGGAGACAGGATCCTACGAGCAGTACTTC.

The chain recombines TRBV14 with TRBJ1-2; D is unclear. V gave up 4 bases and J gave up 5 bases, with 11 bases separating them. The CDR3 has 13 amino acids. Germline V gene data show CDR1 as SGHDN and CDR2 as FVKESK. CDR3 amino acids: CASSLLLGYGYTF. The CDR3 bases are TGTGCCAGCAGCCTTTTACTCGGGTATGGCTACACCTTC.

The rearrangement links TRBV4-1 to TRBJ2-2; 9 bases align to TRBD2. Germline CDR1 MGHRA, CDR2 YSYEKL. Losses at the gene ends were 4 bases for V and 11 bases for J; bases not matched to a gene: 14. The CDR3 sequence is 16 residues long. The CDR3 nucleotides are TGCGCCAGCAGCCCGAGAGGGGCGGGAGGGCCGCGTGAGCTGTTTTTT. It specifies CASSPRGAGGPRELFF.

This chain uses TRBV30 with TRBJ1-3; 10 positions match TRBD1. Germline V gives CDR1 GTSNPN, CDR2 SVGIG (reference sequence). CDR3 length equals 15 residues. Trimming removed 3 bases from V and 2 bases from J; junction bases left unmatched: 4. The DNA of the CDR3 is TGTGCCTGGAGGGGACAGGGGACCCCTGGAAACACCATATATTTT. The encoded protein is CAWRGQGTPGNTIYF.